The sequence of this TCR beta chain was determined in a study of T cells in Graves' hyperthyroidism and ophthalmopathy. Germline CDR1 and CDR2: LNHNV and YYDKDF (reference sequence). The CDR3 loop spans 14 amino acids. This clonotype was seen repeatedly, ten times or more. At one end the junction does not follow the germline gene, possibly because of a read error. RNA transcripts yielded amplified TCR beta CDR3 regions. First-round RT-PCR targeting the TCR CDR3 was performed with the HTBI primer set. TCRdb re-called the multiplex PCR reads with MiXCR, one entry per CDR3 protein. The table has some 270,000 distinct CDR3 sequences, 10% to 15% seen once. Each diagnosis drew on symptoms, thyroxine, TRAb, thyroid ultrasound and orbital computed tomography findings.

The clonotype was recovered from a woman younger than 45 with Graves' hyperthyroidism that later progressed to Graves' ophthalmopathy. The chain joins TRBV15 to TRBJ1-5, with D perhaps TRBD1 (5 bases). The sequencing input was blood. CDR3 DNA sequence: TGTGCCACCAGGAGAGAGGGGATCAATCAGCCCCAGCATTTT. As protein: CATRREGINQPQHF. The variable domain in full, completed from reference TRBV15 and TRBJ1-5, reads DAMVIQNPRYQVTQFGKPVTLSCSQTLNHNVMYWYQQKSSQAPKLLFHYYDKDFNNEADTPDNFQSRRPNTSFCFLDIRSPGLGDTAMYLCATRREGINQPQHFGDGTRLSIL.